What follows are 8 T cell receptor beta chains derived from one specimen sequenced in a study of blood T cell repertoires in COVID-19. Repertoires were generated with immunoSEQ multiplex PCR, while TCRdb's copy carries only in-frame clones and drops some. Of some 370,000 clones detected, 85% to 90% appear once; the ten largest clones hold approximately 6.2%. Sequenced input: peripheral blood. Receptors originate from a man aged 18-30 years with active or convalescent COVID-19.

The chain carries TRBV15 and TRBJ1-2, with a tentative D call TRBD1 (5 bases). Germline V gene lookup returns CDR1 LNHNV and CDR2 YYDKDF (reference sequence). Trimming took 5 bases from V and 3 from J, leaving 19 bases between them. This CDR3 is 16 amino acids long. CDR3 nucleotide sequence: TGTGCCACCAGCTTGGGGACGGGGGGGAAGGACTATGGCTACACCTTC. It specifies CATSLGTGGKDYGYTF.

This chain joins TRBV7-2 and TRBJ1-6, with 8 bases fitting TRBD1. CDR1 is SGHTA and CDR2 is FQGNSA in the germline V gene. Trimming took 7 bases from V and 10 from J; bases not matched to a gene: 9. This CDR3 is 14 amino acids long. The CDR3 DNA sequence: TGTGCCAGCACTCCGGGACAGGCGTACTCACCCCTCCACTTT. Translated, it gives CASTPGQAYSPLHF. The full variable domain, in which reference TRBV7-2 and TRBJ1-6 provide the parts outside the CDR3, is GAGVSQSPSNKVTEKGKDVELRCDPISGHTALYWYRQSLGQGLEFLIYFQGNSAPDKSGLPSDRFSAERTGGSVSTLTIQRTQQEDSAVYLCASTPGQAYSPLHFGNGTRLTVT.

This rearrangement joins TRBV11-2 to TRBJ1-1; no definite D call. This CDR3 is 12 amino acids long. V lost 5 bases and J lost 3, with 7 bases in between. Germline CDR1 is SGHAT and CDR2 is FQNNGV. The CDR3 is CASSQAYTEAFF. CDR3 DNA: TGTGCCAGCAGCCAAGCGTACACTGAAGCTTTCTTT.

This clone was seen a single time. The chain combines TRBV15 with TRBJ2-5; D is undetermined. The CDR3 is 15 residues long. V was shortened by 0 bases and J by 0 bases, with 8 bases between the two germline ends. The germline gives CDR1 LNHNV, CDR2 YYDKDF (reference sequence). Written as DNA, the CDR3 is TGTGCCACCAGCAGAGATCTAACCAACCAAGAGACCCAGTACTTC. Encoded protein: CATSRDLTNQETQYF.

The CDR3 is CASSLAGANTEAFF. DNA of the CDR3: TGCGCCAGCAGCCTGGCGGGAGCCAACACTGAAGCTTTCTTT. The chain couples TRBV5-1 to TRBJ1-1; D unclear. Trimming cost V 4 bases and J 2 bases, with 12 bases left between them. Germline V gene data show CDR1 as SGHRS and CDR2 as YFSETQ. The length of the CDR3 is 14 residues.

The V gene is TRBV28, the J gene TRBJ1-1; 7 bases fit TRBD1. J gave up 3 bases and V 7 bases, and 14 bases lay outside the gene matches. Germline CDR1 is MDHEN and CDR2 is SYDVKM. This CDR3 has 16 residues. The CDR3 spells CASTTPRGIVHTEAFF. CDR3 nucleotide sequence: TGTGCCAGCACCACGCCCAGGGGGATTGTGCACACTGAAGCTTTCTTT.

In this sample, this clone turned up once. The chain carries TRBV15 and TRBJ1-2; no clear D. From germline, CDR1 is LNHNV and CDR2 YYDKDF (reference sequence). Trimming pared 0 bases from V and 4 bases from J, leaving 6 bases between. The CDR3 extends over 13 amino acids. The CDR3 nucleotides are TGTGCCACCAGCAGAGATTCCAGCTATGGCTACACCTTC. Encoded protein: CATSRDSSYGYTF.

This chain links TRBV6-2 or TRBV6-3 with TRBJ2-1, with TRBD2 matching 11 bases. The J segment lost 6 bases and the V segment lost 6 bases, leaving 16 bases of the junction unmatched. The length of the CDR3 is 18 residues. In germline, CDR1 is MNHEY, CDR2 SVGEGT. DNA for the CDR3: TGTGCCAGCAGCTTCAGTCCGGGACAGCTAGCGGGAGGCAATGAGCAGTTCTTC. As protein: CASSFSPGQLAGGNEQFF.